One and the same sample provided the 24 T cell receptor beta chains below, sequenced in a study of response to subunit inactivated influenza vaccine. Each CDR3 protein is one row after TCRdb ran MiXCR on the RT-PCR reads. The table lists about half a million distinct CDR3 sequences, over 25% of them singletons. The sequenced sample was CD4+ T cells sorted from PBMCs, obtained roughly 5 days after vaccination. Receptors were obtained from a man aged 45-60 years who received an inactivated influenza vaccine.

There are a few counts of this clonotype. The chain combines TRBV20-1 with TRBJ2-3, with a weak D call TRBD2 (6 bases). V was clipped by 6 bases and J by 1 base, with 14 bases between them. The CDR3 sequence is 14 residues long. Germline CDR1 reads DFQATT; CDR2 reads SNEGSKA (reference sequence). In DNA, the CDR3 is TGCAGTGCAAAACGGGCTAGCGGCACAGATACGCAGTATTTT. Amino acids: CSAKRASGTDTQYF.

The chain joins TRBV5-1 to TRBJ2-5, with unresolved D. There are 15 residues in the CDR3. Trimming stripped 0 bases from V and 4 bases from J, with 13 bases between. The germline CDR1 and CDR2 sequences are SGHRS and YFSETQ. The chain's CDR3 is CASSLGPARAETQYF. CDR3 DNA sequence: TGCGCCAGCAGCTTGGGACCAGCGCGAGCAGAGACCCAGTACTTC.

This clonotype has just a few counts. The chain is built from TRBV4-2 and TRBJ2-6; D may be TRBD1 (5 bases). The V gene lost 4 bases and the J gene lost 0 bases, with 16 bases spanning the gap. Germline CDR1 LGHNA, CDR2 YNFKEQ. CDR3 length equals 18 residues. The CDR3 nucleotides are TGTGCCAGCAGCCGCATTGGCGGACACCTCTCTGGGGCCAACGTCCTGACTTTC. The encoded protein is CASSRIGGHLSGANVLTF.

This clonotype was counted only a few times. The chain's CDR3 is CASSQDKGGTQYF. Written as DNA, the CDR3 is TGTGCCAGCAGCCAAGACAAGGGAGGGACCCAGTACTTC. The chain uses TRBV4-2 and TRBJ2-5; D is perhaps TRBD2 (6 bases). With 0 bases removed from V and 7 bases from J, the gap between germline ends came to 9 bases. The length of the CDR3 is 13 residues. From germline, CDR1 is LGHNA and CDR2 YNFKEQ.

The chain couples TRBV10-3 to TRBJ2-7, with 7 bases lining up with TRBD1. There are 15 residues in the CDR3. Germline lookup yields CDR1 ENHRY and CDR2 SYGVKD. The J segment lost 4 bases and the V segment lost 3 bases, leaving 9 bases of the junction unmatched. CDR3 in DNA: TGTGCCATCAGTGACAAAGGGGGCATGGGGTACGAGCAGTACTTC. Amino acids: CAISDKGGMGYEQYF.

This clonotype was counted a few times. V and J are TRBV7-2 and TRBJ2-1; 13 bases line up with TRBD2. CDR3 size: 16 residues. Germline V gene sequence: CDR1 SGHTA, CDR2 FQGNSA. Trimming removed 3 bases from V and 4 bases from J; junction bases left unmatched: 3. The CDR3 DNA follows: TGTGCCAGCAGCTTCGAGGGACTAGCGGGATACAATGAGCAGTTCTTC. Amino acids: CASSFEGLAGYNEQFF. Full variable domain (rest looked up from reference TRBV7-2 and TRBJ2-1): GAGVSQSPSNKVTEKGKDVELRCDPISGHTALYWYRQSLGQGLEFLIYFQGNSAPDKSGLPSDRFSAERTGGSVSTLTIQRTQQEDSAVYLCASSFEGLAGYNEQFFGPGTRLTVL.

This rearrangement joins TRBV12-3 or TRBV12-4 to TRBJ2-5; D is ambiguous. Trimming stripped 7 bases from V and 5 bases from J, with 14 bases between. This CDR3 has 13 residues. The CDR3: CASKLTVWETQYF. CDR3 DNA: TGTGCCAGCAAGTTAACCGTCTGGGAGACCCAGTACTTC.

This clonotype was seen many times. The rearrangement links TRBV20-1 to TRBJ2-3; 8 bases match TRBD2. V trimming: 4 bases; J trimming: 3 bases; junction bases outside the gene matches: 6. The germline V gene has CDR1 DFQATT and CDR2 SNEGSKA (reference sequence). The CDR3 extends over 14 amino acids. The CDR3 region is CSATSGGSTDTQYF. The CDR3 region has the DNA TGCAGTGCTACCAGCGGGGGATCAACAGATACGCAGTATTTT.

The sample holds many counts of this clonotype. V and J are TRBV11-2 and TRBJ2-7, with D perhaps TRBD1 (6 bases). V dropped 4 bases and J dropped 3 bases, with 10 bases sitting between them. There are 13 residues in the CDR3. Germline CDR1 is SGHAT and CDR2 is FQNNGV. This CDR3 reads CASSSGQHYEQYF. DNA of the CDR3: TGTGCCAGCAGCTCCGGACAGCACTACGAGCAGTACTTC.

The rearrangement uses TRBV19 and TRBJ2-5, with D unclear. CDR1 LNHDA and CDR2 SQIVND come from the germline V gene (reference sequence). Trimming pared 5 bases from V and 4 bases from J, leaving 14 bases between. The CDR3 contains 14 residues. The CDR3 sequence: CASSSRVYGETQYF. CDR3 DNA: TGTGCCAGTAGTTCACGGGTCTATGGAGAGACCCAGTACTTC.

There are a few counts of this clonotype. The V and J genes are TRBV5-1 and TRBJ2-2; D is ambiguous. The germline V and J ends were trimmed by 0 bases and 6 bases, with 12 bases remaining between them. The CDR3 contains 15 residues. Germline lookup yields CDR1 SGHRS and CDR2 YFSETQ. The CDR3 loop reads CASSLVAAEAGELFF. CDR3 nucleotide sequence: TGCGCCAGCAGCTTGGTGGCGGCAGAGGCCGGGGAGCTGTTTTTT.

The chain's CDR3 is CASSNAPGGGETQYF. Here the CDR3 DNA reads TGTGCCAGCAGCAACGCTCCAGGGGGAGGGGAGACCCAGTACTTC. The rearrangement uses TRBV7-9 and TRBJ2-5; D may be TRBD1 or TRBD2 (7 bases each). The V gene's germline CDR1 is SEHNR and CDR2 FQNEAQ (reference sequence). The length of the CDR3 is 15 residues. V lost 5 bases and J lost 5, with 18 bases in between.

The rearrangement joins TRBV5-1 to TRBJ2-7, with 8 bases identical to TRBD2. Trimming removed 4 bases from V and 4 bases from J; junction bases left unmatched: 7. The CDR3 runs 14 residues. Germline CDR1 reads SGHRS; CDR2 reads YFSETQ. CDR3 region: CASSTGTSAYEQYF. The CDR3 nucleotides are TGCGCCAGCAGCACCGGGACTAGTGCTTACGAGCAGTACTTC.

The sample holds a few counts of this clonotype. CDR3 amino acids: CAISSGTGGKDNSPLHF. The DNA for the CDR3 is TGTGCCATCAGTTCGGGGACAGGGGGCAAGGATAATTCACCCCTCCACTTT. V usage is TRBV10-3 and J usage is TRBJ1-6, with 12 bases matching TRBD1. Germline assignment: CDR1 ENHRY and CDR2 SYGVKD. This CDR3 comprises 17 residues. J gave up 5 bases and V 5 bases, and 7 bases lay outside the gene matches.

This clonotype has a handful of counts. This CDR3 reads CASSFTGEKLFF. DNA of the CDR3: TGTGCCAGCAGTTTCACGGGGGAAAAACTGTTTTTT. The chain is built from TRBV6-6 and TRBJ1-4; D unclear. Per the germline V gene, CDR1 is MNHNY and CDR2 is SVGAGI (reference sequence). V was cut by 4 bases and J by 8 bases, with 8 bases left in between. The CDR3 length is 12 residues.

A single count supports this clonotype. The genes are TRBV20-1 and TRBJ1-6, with 8 bases lining up with TRBD1. This CDR3 comprises 16 residues. Germline loops: CDR1 DFQATT, CDR2 SNEGSKA (reference sequence). V dropped 2 bases and J dropped 2; count of bases not matched to a gene: 5. The CDR3 region has the DNA TGCAGTGCTAGATGGGACAGGATCACCTATAATTCACCCCTCCACTTT. This encodes CSARWDRITYNSPLHF.

This clonotype was counted ten times or more. The chain carries TRBV11-2 and TRBJ2-1; D might be TRBD2 (7 bases). The CDR3 runs to 16 residues. CDR1 SGHAT and CDR2 FQNNGV come from the germline V gene. The ends were cut back, 4 bases at V and 4 bases at J, with 17 bases in the middle. The CDR3 here is CASSSIRRGAYNEQFF. The CDR3 DNA follows: TGTGCCAGCAGCTCGATTCGTCGGGGGGCTTACAATGAGCAGTTCTTC.

The chain combines TRBV9 with TRBJ2-3; D not resolved. CDR1 is SGDLS, CDR2 YYNGEE, per germline. The V end lost 0 bases, the J end lost 2 bases, and 10 bases lay between the germline ends. The CDR3 has 15 amino acids. CDR3 amino acids: CASSVEAGFTDTQYF. CDR3 nucleotide sequence: TGTGCCAGCAGCGTAGAGGCAGGATTCACAGATACGCAGTATTTT.

This clonotype was seen a handful of times. The V call is TRBV6-2 or TRBV6-3, the J call TRBJ1-6; 7 bases line up with TRBD1. The CDR3 is 15 amino acids. Trimming took 5 bases from V and 6 from J; bases not matched to a gene: 7. Germline V gene lookup returns CDR1 MNHEY and CDR2 SVGEGT. The CDR3 loop reads CASSTGTAFNSPLHF. The CDR3 DNA follows: TGTGCCAGCAGTACCGGGACAGCTTTTAATTCACCCCTCCACTTT.

The chain has TRBV18 and TRBJ2-3, with 9 bases identical to TRBD2. V shed 1 base, J shed 5 bases, and the junction held 10 bases outside the gene matches. The CDR3 runs to 17 residues. Germline assignment: CDR1 KGHSH and CDR2 LQKENI. CDR3 sequence (DNA): TGTGCCAGCTCACCACAACGCGGGAGGGCGAGGGGAGATACGCAGTATTTT. Protein sequence: CASSPQRGRARGDTQYF.

This clonotype occurred a few times. The chain uses TRBV7-2 and TRBJ1-2, with D unclear. CDR3 length: 12 amino acids. Germline lookup yields CDR1 SGHTA and CDR2 FQGNSA. V was cut by 3 bases and J by 2 bases, with 4 bases left in between. Here the CDR3 DNA reads TGTGCCAGCAGCTTTGTGAACTATGGCTACACCTTC. Protein product: CASSFVNYGYTF.

The CDR3 coding sequence is TGCAGTGCTAGGGAGACAGTCCGGTCACCCCTCCACTTT. Translated, it gives CSARETVRSPLHF. This rearrangement joins TRBV20-1 to TRBJ1-6, with a tentative D call TRBD1 (5 bases). Germline lookup yields CDR1 DFQATT and CDR2 SNEGSKA (reference sequence). Trimming cost V 3 bases and J 10 bases, with 13 bases left between them. The CDR3 contains 13 residues.

The rearrangement uses TRBV7-2 and TRBJ2-3, with TRBD1 matching 10 bases. Germline CDR1 and CDR2: SGHTA and FQGNSA. The CDR3 runs 16 residues. V lost 4 bases, J lost 3 bases, and 7 bases stayed unmatched. CDR3 coding DNA: TGTGCCAGCAGCTCGACAGGGGGCAGATTGACAGATACGCAGTATTTT. The encoded protein is CASSSTGGRLTDTQYF. Combining the CDR3 with reference TRBV7-2 and TRBJ2-3 gives the whole variable domain GAGVSQSPSNKVTEKGKDVELRCDPISGHTALYWYRQSLGQGLEFLIYFQGNSAPDKSGLPSDRFSAERTGGSVSTLTIQRTQQEDSAVYLCASSSTGGRLTDTQYFGPGTRLTVL.

V and J are TRBV7-2 and TRBJ2-7; 9 nucleotides line up with TRBD2. The V gene's germline CDR1 is SGHTA and CDR2 FQGNSA. The CDR3 is 17 residues long. V trimming: 0 bases; J trimming: 5 bases; junction bases outside the gene matches: 11. CDR3 loop: CASSLAFLGREGDEQYF. CDR3 bases: TGTGCCAGCAGCTTAGCGTTCCTTGGGCGGGAGGGCGACGAGCAGTACTTC.